The entry that follows covers one T cell receptor beta chain sequence. Construction of the TCRbeta library involved unique molecular identifiers. TCRdb reprocessed the PCR reads with MiXCR, giving one entry per CDR3 protein. Here the sample spans 500,000 or so distinct CDR3 sequences, approximately 30% being singletons. Germline CDR1 and CDR2: MNHEY and SMNVEV (reference sequence). V was pared by 7 bases and J by 0 bases, with 11 bases between. The CDR3 spans 14 residues. The entry originates in a study of T-cell reconstitution after alpha-beta-depleted transplantation in children. The chain carries TRBV27 and TRBJ2-3, with a weak D call TRBD1 (5 bases). The TCR sequence derives from a human donor who donated a stem cell graft to a child with aplastic anemia. The sequencing used PBMCs from the stem cell graft donor, collected from the stem cell graft. DNA for the CDR3: TGTGCCAGCACTAGACAGACTAGCACAGATACGCAGTATTTT. Translated: CASTRQTSTDTQYF.